The clone carrying this TCR beta chain was seen more than once but under ten times. This sample was taken from a study of blood T cell repertoires in COVID-19. Study overall: Sources were T cells, B-cell-depleted T cells, or PBMCs; the material itself was cDNA or gDNA.

Looked up from germline, CDR1 is SGHAT and CDR2 is FQNNGV. The V end was cut by 5 bases, the J end by 3 bases, with 7 bases between. The CDR3 totals 12 residues. Method: immunoSEQ multiplex PCR; TCRdb's copy keeps in-frame clones and lacks some. In the table there are 95,000 to 120,000 clones, roughly 84% of which are singletons. The chain is built from TRBV11-2 and TRBJ1-1; D call uncertain. The sequence was obtained from a woman in her 70s who had recovered from COVID-19. Sequenced sample: peripheral blood. The CDR3 is CASSVPYTEAFF. CDR3 in DNA: TGTGCCAGCAGCGTCCCTTACACTGAAGCTTTCTTT.